Following are 4 T cell receptor beta chains from one sample sequenced in a study of identical twins. One entry per CDR3 protein results from TCRdb running MiXCR on the 5' RACE reads. Here the sample spans 410,000 or so distinct CDR3 sequences, about 18% being singletons. The sample taken for sequencing was naive T cells sorted from blood. These receptor sequences come from a man aged 50-59 years in good health.

The CDR3 DNA sequence: TGCAGTGCTAACGACAGAACCTCCTACGAGCAGTACTTC. Translation gives CSANDRTSYEQYF. The J gene is TRBJ2-7, the V gene TRBV20-1, with D perhaps TRBD1 (5 bases). The CDR3 is made up of 13 amino acids. Germline CDR1 DFQATT, CDR2 SNEGSKA (reference sequence). With 4 bases removed from V and 0 bases from J, the gap between germline ends came to 10 bases.

V and J are TRBV2 and TRBJ2-1, with 14 bases that match TRBD2. This CDR3 is 16 amino acids long. Germline V gene lookup returns CDR1 SNHLY and CDR2 FYNNEI. V dropped 6 bases and J dropped 8; count of bases not matched to a gene: 9. The CDR3 nucleotides read TGTGCCAGCAGCCCGGGGACTAGCGGGAGCATGGATGAGCAGTTCTTC. This codes for CASSPGTSGSMDEQFF.

This clonotype was counted only a few times. The chain recombines TRBV6-4 with TRBJ2-3; possible D gene TRBD1, 5 bases. In germline, CDR1 is MRHNA, CDR2 SNTAGT. Deletions cut 10 bases from V and 5 bases from J, with 25 bases between. The CDR3 runs to 16 residues. The CDR3 sequence: CATTARTRWLEDTQYF. CDR3 sequence (DNA): TGTGCCACAACGGCCAGGACAAGGTGGCTTGAAGATACGCAGTATTTT.

J is TRBJ2-5 and V is TRBV7-8; 10 nucleotides align to TRBD1. The CDR3 is 16 residues long. Germline CDR1 SGHVS, CDR2 FQNEAQ. J lost 5 bases, V lost 4 bases, and 10 bases had no gene match. The CDR3 region has the DNA TGTGCCAGCAGCTCCCCGGACAGGGGGACCTGGGAGACCCAGTACTTC. Amino acid sequence: CASSSPDRGTWETQYF.